The 25 T cell receptor beta chains in this list originate from one sample, sequenced in a study of molecular identifiers for immune sequencing clone quantification. Each CDR3 protein is one row after TCRdb ran MiXCR on the PCR reads. The sample includes around 470,000 distinct CDR3 sequences, about 25% of them seen just once. Sequences were obtained from naive CD8+ T cells from blood, with Jurkat cell RNA spiked in. Subset here: FACS-sorted CD8+CD4-CCR7+CD45RA+ naive T cells. Receptors were obtained from a human donor in good health. Some libraries in this study had Jurkat cell RNA spiked in.

At least ten counts were recorded for this clonotype. The genes are TRBV6-2 or TRBV6-3 and TRBJ2-7; D call uncertain. CDR1 is MNHEY and CDR2 is SVGEGT in the germline V gene. Trimming shortened V by 2 bases and J by 3 bases, and 8 bases separated the two germline ends. This CDR3 contains 13 residues. The CDR3 loop reads CASSYDLSYEQYF. The CDR3 DNA is TGTGCCAGCAGTTACGACCTGAGCTACGAGCAGTACTTC.

In its sample, this clonotype was seen a few times. The genes are TRBV13 and TRBJ1-2; D is uncertain. Germline V lookup: CDR1 PRHDT, CDR2 FYEKMQ (reference sequence). This CDR3 region has 14 residues. V lost 4 bases and J 5 bases, leaving 14 bases between the germline ends. The CDR3 is CASSWTDGRYGYTF. CDR3 nucleotide sequence: TGTGCCAGCAGCTGGACGGACGGACGTTATGGCTACACCTTC.

Ten or more counts support this clonotype. This chain connects TRBV6-1 to TRBJ2-5; the match to TRBD2 covers 12 bases. Germline loops: CDR1 MNHNS, CDR2 SASEGT. V lost 3 bases to trimming and J lost 3 bases; unmatched junction nucleotides: 2. The CDR3 consists of 15 residues. The DNA of the CDR3 is TGTGCCAGCAGTGATTGGACTAGCGGGGAAGAGACCCAGTACTTC. Translation gives CASSDWTSGEETQYF.

This clonotype was seen a few times. The CDR3 reads CASSRGGDRVPVGAKNIQYF. DNA for the CDR3: TGTGCCAGCAGCAGGGGGGGGGACAGGGTCCCGGTGGGAGCCAAAAACATTCAGTACTTC. V and J are TRBV21-1 and TRBJ2-4; TRBD1 reflects the table's D call only, with no check against the DNA. TRBV21-1 counts as a pseudogene. The CDR3 consists of 20 residues.

The genes are TRBV27 and TRBJ2-5; possibly TRBD1 for D (5 bases). CDR1 is MNHEY and CDR2 is SMNVEV in the germline V gene (reference sequence). V dropped 5 bases and J dropped 5 bases, with 21 bases sitting between them. The CDR3 has 16 amino acids. Written as DNA, the CDR3 is TGTGCCAGCAGTCCCCTCCTTCCAGGGTGGTTGGAGACCCAGTACTTC. Translation gives CASSPLLPGWLETQYF.

The V call is TRBV20-1, the J call TRBJ2-7; D might be TRBD1 (5 bases). The CDR3 loop spans 14 amino acids. Between the trimmed V and J ends, which lost 0 bases and 2 bases, there was a span of 11 bases. Germline CDR1 is DFQATT and CDR2 is SNEGSKA (reference sequence). In nucleotides, the CDR3 is TGCAGTGCTAGAGAGCCGGACATGCCCTACGAGCAGTACTTC. This gives the protein CSAREPDMPYEQYF.

As to this clonotype: This may stem from a read error, because a much larger clone lies one nucleotide away. V and J are TRBV20-1 and TRBJ2-3; weak D call: TRBD2 (7 bases). Germline lookup yields CDR1 DFQATT and CDR2 SNEGSKA (reference sequence). CDR3 length: 14 residues. CDR3: CSAKGGEYADTRYF. The CDR3, as DNA: TGCAGTGCTAAGGGGGGGGAGTACGCAGATACGCGGTATTTT.

This clonotype was detected a few times. The genes are TRBV27 and TRBJ1-5; the match to TRBD1 covers 11 bases. Trimming at V came to 6 bases and at J to 6 bases, leaving 4 bases not matched to a gene. The CDR3 length is 14 residues. Germline V lookup: CDR1 MNHEY, CDR2 SMNVEV (reference sequence). The CDR3 spells CASSRTGGGQPQHF. CDR3 bases: TGTGCCAGCAGCCGGACAGGGGGCGGTCAGCCCCAGCATTTT.

This clonotype has just a few counts. This sequence joins TRBV9 and TRBJ1-3; D is uncertain. V was shortened by 0 bases and J by 0 bases, with 10 bases between the two germline ends. CDR3 size: 16 residues. CDR1 is SGDLS and CDR2 is YYNGEE in the germline V gene. The CDR3 reads CASSVAPKDSGNTIYF. For the CDR3, the DNA is TGTGCCAGCAGCGTAGCCCCCAAGGACTCTGGAAACACCATATATTTT.

This clonotype was seen only a few times. The chain recombines TRBV5-6 with TRBJ1-5; D gene ambiguous. This CDR3 has 15 residues. Germline assignment: CDR1 SGHDT and CDR2 YYEEEE. V gave up 0 bases and J gave up 0 bases, with 7 bases separating them. CDR3: CASSLDSNSNQPQHF. The CDR3, as DNA: TGTGCCAGCAGCTTGGACAGTAATAGCAATCAGCCCCAGCATTTT.

This clonotype has just a few counts. The chain carries TRBV6-2 or TRBV6-3 and TRBJ2-7; 8 nucleotides match TRBD1. This CDR3 is built from 14 residues. Germline CDR1 MNHEY, CDR2 SVGEGT. V gave up 2 bases and J gave up 5 bases; unmatched junction bases: 5. The CDR3 bases are TGTGCCAGCAGTTACGGGGCAGGGGGCGACGAGCAGTACTTC. It yields the protein CASSYGAGGDEQYF.

Points on this clonotype: One junction end disagrees with the germline gene, perhaps due to a read error. This chain links TRBV7-9 with TRBJ2-1; TRBD1 aligns across 11 bases. This CDR3 comprises 15 residues. Looked up from germline, CDR1 is SEHNR and CDR2 is FQNEAQ (reference sequence). CDR3 amino acids: CAISSGTGGRNEQFF. In DNA form, the CDR3 reads TGTGCCATCAGCTCCGGGACAGGGGGGAGGAATGAGCAGTTCTTC.

This clonotype was found many times. V and J are TRBV24-1 and TRBJ2-1; the D gene is possibly TRBD2 (5 bases). CDR1 and CDR2 from the germline V gene are KGHDR and SFDVKD. The CDR3 has 13 amino acids. The germline V and J ends were trimmed by 8 bases and 8 bases, with 15 bases remaining between them. In DNA form, the CDR3 reads TGTGCCACCACCCCCCGGGGAGTGGATGAGCAGTTCTTC. It is translated as CATTPRGVDEQFF.

This clonotype was counted only a few times. The chain is built from TRBV11-2 and TRBJ1-1; 9 bases align to TRBD1. CDR3 length: 14 residues. Germline V gene lookup returns CDR1 SGHAT and CDR2 FQNNGV. Unmatched junction bases numbered 6, after V lost 5 bases and J lost 5 bases. The CDR3 coding sequence is TGTGCCAGCAGCCTATGGGACAGGGATACTGAAGCTTTCTTT. Translation gives CASSLWDRDTEAFF.

As regards this clonotype: Its ends do not fully match the called genes, so a read error is possible. The rearrangement links TRBV7-9 to TRBJ2-5; 8 bases are a match to TRBD2. Germline assignment: CDR1 SEHNR and CDR2 FQNEAQ (reference sequence). The CDR3 is made up of 14 amino acids. As DNA, the CDR3 is TGTGCCAGCACCCCGTGGGAAGCGGGAGAGGCCCAGTACTTC. Translation: CASTPWEAGEAQYF.

Here the CDR3 DNA reads TGTGCCAGCAGTTACCAGGGTAGGGTTAACAATGAGCAGTTCTTC. It yields the protein CASSYQGRVNNEQFF. The genes are TRBV12-3 or TRBV12-4 and TRBJ2-1; the D gene is possibly TRBD1 (5 bases). This CDR3 region has 15 residues. V shed 4 bases and J shed 5 bases, with 15 bases lying between them.

Of note for this clonotype: A much larger clone differs by one base, so this may be a read error. This rearrangement joins TRBV12-3 or TRBV12-4 to TRBJ1-4; D is undetermined. The CDR3 contains 14 residues. V gave up 5 bases and J gave up 5 bases, with 12 bases separating them. In DNA, the CDR3 is TGTGCCAGCAGTAACCGGGTCCGGAATGAAAAACTGTTTTTT. The encoded protein is CASSNRVRNEKLFF.

With respect to this clonotype: It may be a read error: a sequence one base away is much more abundant. This chain joins TRBV18 and TRBJ2-5, with D possibly being TRBD2 (5 bases). Germline CDR1 reads KGHSH; CDR2 reads LQKENI. CDR3 length: 15 amino acids. CDR3 protein: CASSPPDWAEEAQYF. CDR3 DNA sequence: TGTGCCAGCTCACCTCCGGACTGGGCGGAAGAGGCCCAGTACTTC.

Note on this clonotype: A junction end diverges from the germline sequence, so it may reflect a read error. The rearrangement uses TRBV12-3 or TRBV12-4 and TRBJ1-1, with TRBD1 as a possible D gene (6 bases). This CDR3 is built from 13 residues. This chain's CDR3 is CASSSQGNTEALF. In nucleotides, the CDR3 is TGTGCCAGCAGTTCTCAGGGGAACACTGAAGCTCTCTTT.

This clonotype was recorded a few times. V gene TRBV20-1 combines with J gene TRBJ2-7; 9 positions match TRBD2. V lost 6 bases to trimming and J lost 2 bases; unmatched junction nucleotides: 14. Per germline, CDR1 DFQATT and CDR2 SNEGSKA (reference sequence). The CDR3 loop spans 16 amino acids. The CDR3 DNA sequence: TGCAGTGCCACCCATGGGACTAGCAAGCTACCCTACGAGCAGTACTTC. Its translation is CSATHGTSKLPYEQYF.

As to this clonotype: At one of its ends the junction is not consistent with the germline gene, which may arise from a read error. The V and J genes are TRBV20-1 and TRBJ1-5; D gene uncertain. Germline assignment: CDR1 DFQATT and CDR2 SNEGSKA (reference sequence). This CDR3 comprises 12 residues. This CDR3 is CSAGALNQPPHF. In DNA, the CDR3 is TGCAGTGCTGGAGCTCTAAATCAGCCCCCGCATTTT.

In the case of this clonotype: The missing conserved phenylalanine or tryptophan at the end of this CDR3 makes a read error likely. The DNA is left out, because the CDR3 cannot be placed on it with certainty; the CDR3 is given as TCRdb lists it. The chain recombines TRBV7-9 with TRBJ2-4; the tabulated D call, TRBD1, remains unverified against the DNA. The CDR3 is 13 amino acids long, termini counted. Germline V gene data show CDR1 as SEHNR and CDR2 as FQNEAQ (reference sequence). The CDR3 here is CASSSVQGNIQCL.

The rearrangement uses TRBV11-2 and TRBJ2-2, with 7 bases that match TRBD1. The V gene's germline CDR1 is SGHAT and CDR2 FQNNGV. This CDR3 is built from 13 residues. CDR3 residues: CAGTGENTGELFF. CDR3 DNA: TGTGCAGGTACAGGGGAGAACACCGGGGAGCTGTTTTTT.

The chain is built from TRBV7-6 and TRBJ2-7; TRBD2 matches at 7 bases. The CDR3 has 14 residues. The V and J ends lost 3 bases and 3 bases, in that order; junction bases with no gene match: 5. Germline V gene lookup returns CDR1 SGHVS and CDR2 FNYEAQ. The CDR3 coding sequence is TGTGCCAGCAGCTTTCGGGACTACGACTACGAGCAGTACTTC. Translation gives CASSFRDYDYEQYF.

V usage is TRBV4-1 and J usage is TRBJ2-7; D possibly corresponds to TRBD2 (6 bases). Germline V gene data show CDR1 as MGHRA and CDR2 as YSYEKL. Trimming took 2 bases from V and 2 from J, leaving 10 bases between them. CDR3 length equals 14 residues. The CDR3 region has the DNA TGCGCCAGCAGCCAAATAGCGGAGCCCTACGAGCAGTACTTC. It specifies CASSQIAEPYEQYF.